The 23 T cell receptor beta chains below all came from one sample that was sequenced in a study of blood T cell repertoires in COVID-19. Generated by immunoSEQ multiplex PCR, the TCRdb table keeps only in-frame clones and is missing some. The repertoire consists of 90,000 to 120,000 clones, with 80% to 95% occurring once and the leading ten covering 1% to 1.5%. The sequenced sample was peripheral blood. These receptors originate from a woman between 25 and 40 years old with acute or convalescent COVID-19.

The chain links TRBV6-5 to TRBJ1-3; no firm D call. V was cut by 3 bases and J by 0 bases, with 12 bases left in between. The length of the CDR3 is 16 residues. CDR1 is MNHEY, CDR2 SVGAGI, per germline. In DNA form, the CDR3 reads TGTGCCAGCAGTTATCGTCGGGGAGACTCTGGAAACACCATATATTTT. Protein: CASSYRRGDSGNTIYF.

The chain couples TRBV7-3 to TRBJ2-7; 8 positions match TRBD1. This CDR3 spans 15 amino acids. Germline CDR1 is SGHTA and CDR2 is FQGTGA. With 2 bases clipped from V and 0 bases from J, the junction kept 3 bases outside the gene matches. CDR3 loop: CASSLGTGSSYEQYF. The CDR3 bases are TGTGCCAGCAGCTTAGGGACAGGAAGCTCCTACGAGCAGTACTTC.

The chain employs TRBV5-5 and TRBJ1-4; D unresolved. The CDR3 sequence is 14 residues long. Germline V gene data show CDR1 as SGHKS and CDR2 as YYEKEE (reference sequence). Trimming took 4 bases from V and 8 from J, leaving 15 bases between them. Here the CDR3 DNA reads TGTGCCAGCAGCCATGCGAGGGTCGAAGAAAAACTGTTTTTT. This sequence encodes CASSHARVEEKLFF.

V gene TRBV5-1 combines with J gene TRBJ1-2; D unclear. Germline V gives CDR1 SGHRS, CDR2 YFSETQ. Trimming removed 3 bases at V and 1 base at J, with 7 bases between. The CDR3 runs 13 residues. CDR3 residues: CASSWAFNYGYTF. CDR3 bases: TGCGCCAGCAGCTGGGCCTTTAACTATGGCTACACCTTC.

The rearrangement links TRBV19 to TRBJ2-5, with 10 nucleotides matching TRBD1. Germline lookup yields CDR1 LNHDA and CDR2 SQIVND (reference sequence). The CDR3 is made up of 14 amino acids. V lost 4 bases and J lost 3; bases outside the gene matches: 2. The CDR3 spells CASSTTGGKETQYF. DNA of the CDR3: TGTGCCAGTAGTACGACAGGGGGCAAAGAGACCCAGTACTTC.

The genes are TRBV5-4 and TRBJ1-2, with 11 positions matching TRBD1. This CDR3 contains 14 residues. Germline assignment: CDR1 SGHNT and CDR2 YYREEE (reference sequence). The ends lost 2 bases at V and 7 bases at J; junction bases unmatched: 4. The CDR3 DNA is TGTGCCAGCAGCTTAGGGACAGGGGGGTCTGGCTACACCTTC. Translation gives CASSLGTGGSGYTF.

The J gene is TRBJ2-1, the V gene TRBV24-1; 7 bases fit TRBD1. The CDR3 is 17 amino acids. The V and J ends lost 7 bases and 0 bases, in that order; junction bases with no gene match: 11. The germline gives CDR1 KGHDR, CDR2 SFDVKD. CDR3 residues: CATSEAAGGASYNEQFF. In DNA, the CDR3 is TGTGCCACCAGCGAAGCGGCAGGGGGAGCCTCCTACAATGAGCAGTTCTTC.

This clone was seen only a few times. V is TRBV11-2 and J is TRBJ2-1; the match to TRBD1 covers 11 bases. Trimming removed 5 bases from V and 5 bases from J; junction bases left unmatched: 8. The CDR3 spans 16 residues. The germline V gene encodes CDR1 SGHAT and CDR2 FQNNGV. For the CDR3, the DNA is TGTGCCAGCAGCCCCGGGACAGGGGGTTCCCACAATGAGCAGTTCTTC. Protein: CASSPGTGGSHNEQFF.

The gene calls are TRBV6-2 or TRBV6-3 and TRBJ2-5; TRBD2 matches at 14 bases. V lost 2 bases to trimming and J lost 1 base; unmatched junction nucleotides: 6. Germline V gene sequence: CDR1 MNHEY, CDR2 SVGEGT. The CDR3 is made up of 18 amino acids. As DNA, the CDR3 is TGTGCCAGCAGTTACACCGGGACTAGCGGGGGCCGCCAAGAGACCCAGTACTTC. This sequence encodes CASSYTGTSGGRQETQYF.

V is TRBV5-1 and J is TRBJ2-1; D is possibly TRBD2 (6 bases). Trimming removed 2 bases from V and 4 bases from J, with 16 bases in between. The germline CDR1 and CDR2 sequences are SGHRS and YFSETQ. This CDR3 region has 16 residues. The CDR3 nucleotides read TGCGCCAGCAGCTTCAACTGGGGGGATTCTTACAATGAGCAGTTCTTC. Translating it yields CASSFNWGDSYNEQFF. The variable domain in full, completed from reference TRBV5-1 and TRBJ2-1, reads KAGVTQTPRYLIKTRGQQVTLSCSPISGHRSVSWYQQTPGQGLQFLFEYFSETQRNKGNFPGRFSGRQFSNSRSEMNVSTLELGDSALYLCASSFNWGDSYNEQFFGPGTRLTVL.

In this sample, this clone turned up once. This rearrangement joins TRBV9 to TRBJ2-1; tentative D call: TRBD1 (5 bases). V lost 1 base to trimming and J lost 4 bases, with 12 bases between them. CDR3 length: 15 amino acids. The germline V gene has CDR1 SGDLS and CDR2 YYNGEE. The CDR3 spells CASSVIPGMYNEQFF. CDR3 nucleotide sequence: TGTGCCAGCAGCGTAATCCCAGGGATGTACAATGAGCAGTTCTTC.

The rearrangement joins TRBV6-5 to TRBJ2-7; D unclear. Germline assignment: CDR1 MNHEY and CDR2 SVGAGI. This CDR3 has 11 residues. Between the trimmed V and J ends, which lost 6 bases and 3 bases, there was a span of 6 bases. CDR3: CASRQLYEQYF. The CDR3 DNA is TGTGCCAGCAGGCAACTCTACGAGCAGTACTTC.

The V call is TRBV12-3 or TRBV12-4, the J call TRBJ2-1; no definite D call. V was pared by 3 bases and J by 10 bases, with 13 bases between. The CDR3 consists of 13 residues. CDR3 loop: CASSLPPGREQFF. Written as DNA, the CDR3 is TGTGCCAGCAGTTTGCCCCCAGGAAGAGAGCAGTTCTTC.

This chain connects TRBV29-1 to TRBJ1-1; weak D call: TRBD1 (6 bases). Trimming pared 5 bases from V and 0 bases from J, leaving 22 bases between. The CDR3 contains 17 residues. CDR1 is SQVTM and CDR2 is ANQGSEA in the germline V gene. The CDR3 here is CSVQSGFTGTLNTEAFF. The CDR3 DNA reads as TGCAGCGTTCAATCAGGTTTTACAGGGACCTTGAACACTGAAGCTTTCTTT.

The genes are TRBV7-9 and TRBJ1-4, with 8 bases matching TRBD1. Losses at the gene ends were 0 bases for V and 0 bases for J; bases not matched to a gene: 6. This CDR3 has 18 residues. Germline lookup yields CDR1 SEHNR and CDR2 FQNEAQ (reference sequence). In DNA form, the CDR3 reads TGTGCCAGCAGCTTAGCCACAGGACAGGGCACAACTAATGAAAAACTGTTTTTT. Translated, it gives CASSLATGQGTTNEKLFF.

The rearrangement uses TRBV5-1 and TRBJ2-3; 12 bases match TRBD2. This CDR3 contains 16 residues. Germline CDR1 is SGHRS and CDR2 is YFSETQ. J lost 4 bases, V lost 2 bases, and 5 bases had no gene match. CDR3 in DNA: TGCGCCAGCAGCTTAACTAGCGGGGGGAGTGCAGATACGCAGTATTTT. It yields the protein CASSLTSGGSADTQYF.

The gene calls are TRBV5-4 and TRBJ1-6; the match to TRBD1 covers 7 bases. Germline trimming cut 0 bases from V and 8 bases from J; bases unmatched to any gene: 5. The CDR3 spans 15 residues. The germline gives CDR1 SGHNT, CDR2 YYREEE (reference sequence). The CDR3 nucleotides read TGTGCCAGCAGCTTGGATCAGGGGGTCCATTCACCCCTCCACTTT. It encodes CASSLDQGVHSPLHF.

The table lists this clone with a count of one. The V and J genes are TRBV10-3 and TRBJ2-3, with 10 bases matching TRBD2. CDR1 is ENHRY, CDR2 SYGVKD, per germline. The CDR3 runs to 15 residues. Unmatched junction bases numbered 13, after V lost 10 bases and J lost 6 bases. CDR3 loop: CATKGLAGVLDTQYF. The CDR3 DNA follows: TGTGCCACCAAAGGGCTAGCGGGAGTTCTGGATACGCAGTATTTT.

The rearrangement uses TRBV7-3 and TRBJ1-1; possibly TRBD1 for D (5 bases). The CDR3 length is 15 residues. Germline V gene data show CDR1 as SGHTA and CDR2 as FQGTGA. The V end was cut by 6 bases, the J end by 4 bases, with 18 bases between. CDR3 region: CASSRSPGEGTEAFF. CDR3 nucleotide sequence: TGTGCCAGCAGTCGCTCCCCGGGGGAGGGCACTGAAGCTTTCTTT.

This clone was recorded only once. The rearrangement uses TRBV10-3 and TRBJ1-1, with no clear D. The CDR3 has 14 amino acids. Germline V gives CDR1 ENHRY, CDR2 SYGVKD. V dropped 10 bases and J dropped 0 bases, with 15 bases sitting between them. The CDR3, as DNA: TGTGCCACCACTCCAACCGGGATGAACACTGAAGCTTTCTTT. Translated, it gives CATTPTGMNTEAFF.

The chain uses TRBV18 and TRBJ2-3; 7 bases fit TRBD2. CDR1 is KGHSH, CDR2 LQKENI, per germline. V lost 3 bases and J lost 2; bases outside the gene matches: 14. The CDR3 extends over 18 amino acids. As DNA, the CDR3 is TGTGCCAGCTCACCTCTAGCGGAGGGCCCGGTCCCCACAGATACGCAGTATTTT. Protein sequence: CASSPLAEGPVPTDTQYF.

As to this clone: The same CDR3 also results from other DNA sequences found in this sample. This rearrangement joins TRBV12-3 or TRBV12-4 to TRBJ1-2; perhaps TRBD1 as D (6 bases). The CDR3 spans 13 residues. Trimming took 5 bases from V and 2 from J, leaving 9 bases between them. In DNA form, the CDR3 reads TGTGCCAGCAGTCGAGGACAGAACTATGGCTACACCTTC. Translation: CASSRGQNYGYTF.

This chain joins TRBV5-6 and TRBJ2-5, with 8 bases that match TRBD1. CDR1 is SGHDT, CDR2 YYEEEE, per germline. The CDR3 length is 13 residues. The J segment lost 7 bases and the V segment lost 5 bases, leaving 7 bases of the junction unmatched. The CDR3 sequence is CASSSNRGWTQYF. The CDR3 DNA reads as TGTGCCAGCAGTTCGAACAGGGGGTGGACCCAGTACTTC.